Listed below are T cell receptor beta chains from one sample, sequenced in a study of blood T cell repertoires in COVID-19. Data came from immunoSEQ multiplex PCR; TCRdb stores just in-frame clones and leaves some out. The repertoire has approximately 24,000 clones, less than 85% of them found once; the top ten carry 25% to 35%. Material for sequencing was peripheral blood. These receptors were obtained from a human donor in a cohort sampled during active COVID-19. Each CDR3 is given with its conserved first and last residue.

V gene	J gene	CDR3 protein
TRBV20-1	TRBJ2-1	CSASHSGGAVEQFF
TRBV6-5	TRBJ2-7	CASSYQSTGGSYEQYF
TRBV6-5	TRBJ2-3	CASRGTGGKDTQYF
TRBV7-2	TRBJ2-3	CASRDKGNLGTDTQYF
TRBV19	TRBJ1-4	CASSAGQGSTNEKLFF
TRBV25-1	TRBJ2-1	CASRAGIGQGAYNEQFF
TRBV30	TRBJ1-5	CAWSDPRQGLSGNQPQHF
TRBV29-1	TRBJ2-7	CSVVVRGTHEQYF
TRBV19	TRBJ2-5	CASSVSGGTAETQYF
TRBV15	TRBJ1-1	CATSRRWQGGGNTEAFF
TRBV28	TRBJ1-5	CASSLGYRGDQPQHF
TRBV5-5	TRBJ1-3	CASSLEGGNTIYF
TRBV24-1	TRBJ1-1	CATSNKDRDEAFF
TRBV20-1	TRBJ1-4	CSASRTANEKLFF
TRBV15	TRBJ1-2	CATSGEDRGIYGYTF
TRBV6-4	TRBJ1-1	CASSTKQGTEAFF
TRBV13	TRBJ2-3	CASSLPYSSTDTQYF
TRBV27	TRBJ1-6	CASQRQEYNSPLHF
TRBV7-9	TRBJ2-6	CASRPGVGANVLTF
TRBV2	TRBJ2-7	CASEGNIEQYF
TRBV11-2	TRBJ2-7	CASGTGGAQSSYEQYF
TRBV11-2	TRBJ2-4	CASSSRLAKNIQYF
TRBV7-9	TRBJ2-3	CASSLAVASTDTQYF
TRBV27	TRBJ1-5	CASSAEWGRVQPQHF
TRBV2	TRBJ1-1	CASGGIRANTEAFF
TRBV12-3/TRBV12-4	TRBJ2-6	CASRTAGANVLTF
TRBV7-2	TRBJ2-7	CASSLTPGGLAYEQYF
TRBV3-1/TRBV3-2	TRBJ2-3	CASSQDSGVPLGTQYF
TRBV5-6	TRBJ1-2	CASRVWAAVQGYTF
TRBV6-4	TRBJ1-2	CASSEYPPTGDYGYTF
TRBV18	TRBJ2-7	CASSPRGRDNYEQYF
TRBV21-1	TRBJ2-6	CASSKRVGESGANVLTF
TRBV11-3	TRBJ2-3	CASSFRTSGTADTQYF
TRBV28	TRBJ1-5	CASSLLRQGVIRYSNQPQHF
TRBV27	TRBJ1-5	CASSLTGAARNQPQHF
TRBV4-1	TRBJ1-5	CASSQGGAGREQPQHF
TRBV7-2	TRBJ2-1	CASSLAGGPSNEQFF
TRBV3-1/TRBV3-2	TRBJ1-1	CASKGGRANTEAFF
TRBV5-1	TRBJ2-3	CASSFSLATTDTQYF
TRBV6-5	TRBJ1-1	CASSYSRGQGRTEAFF
TRBV28	TRBJ2-2	CASSLSRNTGELFF
TRBV7-7	TRBJ2-1	CASSRDSYNEQFF
TRBV3-1/TRBV3-2	TRBJ2-3	CASSQQQGAQDTQYF
TRBV4-3	TRBJ2-3	CASSQAPPSGAASTDTQYF
TRBV29-1	TRBJ1-5	CSVRTGKLDQPQHF
TRBV28	TRBJ1-2	CASSPGQGKSANYGYTF
TRBV27	TRBJ2-5	CASSYRTGGAETQYF
TRBV7-2	TRBJ2-3	CASSLGLEPYF
TRBV7-8	TRBJ2-5	CASSLAPRRSSHGYF
TRBV5-5	TRBJ1-2	CASSLAGGGNYGYTF
TRBV7-6	TRBJ2-5	CASSLSSWEYQETQYF
TRBV24-1	TRBJ1-2	CATSDFSGGYTF
TRBV27	TRBJ2-2	CASSTGLAGDTGELFF
TRBV11-2	TRBJ1-6	CASSLGDIAPLHF
TRBV7-6	TRBJ2-2	CASSYAGFSTGELFF
TRBV27	TRBJ2-2	CASSSLKTGVVNRFTGELFF
TRBV27	TRBJ2-2	CASSLSSLGGYANTGELFF
TRBV28	TRBJ2-7	CASSLRLSGLMYEQYF